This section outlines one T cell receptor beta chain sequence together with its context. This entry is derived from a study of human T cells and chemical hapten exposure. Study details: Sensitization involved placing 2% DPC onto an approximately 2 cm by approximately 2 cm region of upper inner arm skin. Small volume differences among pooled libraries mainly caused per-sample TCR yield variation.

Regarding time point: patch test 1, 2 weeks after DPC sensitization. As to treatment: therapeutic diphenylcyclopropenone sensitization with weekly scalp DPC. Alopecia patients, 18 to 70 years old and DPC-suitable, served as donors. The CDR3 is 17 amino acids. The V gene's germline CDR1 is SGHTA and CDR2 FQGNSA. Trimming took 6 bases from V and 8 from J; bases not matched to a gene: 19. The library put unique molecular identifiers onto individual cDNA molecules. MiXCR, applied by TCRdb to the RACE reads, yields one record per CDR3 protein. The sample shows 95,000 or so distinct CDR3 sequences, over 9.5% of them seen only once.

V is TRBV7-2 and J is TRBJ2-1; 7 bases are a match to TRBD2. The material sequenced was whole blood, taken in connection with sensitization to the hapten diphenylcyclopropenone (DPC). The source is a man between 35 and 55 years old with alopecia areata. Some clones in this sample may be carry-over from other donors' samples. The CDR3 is CASSPPGGGSGNDEQFF. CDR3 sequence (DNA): TGTGCCAGCAGTCCACCGGGGGGAGGGTCCGGTAACGATGAGCAGTTCTTC.